This T cell receptor (beta chain) was documented in a study of T cell responses to AZD1222 COVID-19 vaccine. Study-level information: Pooling was applied to second doses at about 4 or about 12 weeks.

With respect to this clone: The antigen is not known.

Study-wide results and limits: Clonal diversity was possibly underestimated, and white British individuals and females predominated among donors. Recipients of AZD1222 seropositive at baseline numbered only 5 or 6.

The protocol was immunoSEQ multiplex PCR, while the TCRdb copy is restricted to in-frame clones and leaves out a portion. The sample has 180,000 or so clones, over 90% seen once. The CDR3 is 15 residues long. Germline CDR1 SGHRS, CDR2 YFSETQ. V lost 2 bases, J lost 1 base, and 9 bases lay in between. Sequencing used peripheral blood, obtained on day 0 of AZD1222 vaccination. This receptor was identified in an adult in good health. V gene TRBV5-1 combines with J gene TRBJ2-2; D may be TRBD1 (5 bases). The CDR3 bases are TGCGCCAGCAGCTTCGGCGACAGGAACACCGGGGAGCTGTTTTTT. Translated, it gives CASSFGDRNTGELFF.